A single sample is the source of the 18 T cell receptor beta chains below, sequenced in a study of T cell responses to AZD1222 COVID-19 vaccine. TCRdb's table, derived via immunoSEQ multiplex PCR, lists solely in-frame clones and lacks some. This table has 85,000 to 95,000 clones, 90% appearing once. The starting material was peripheral blood, obtained on day 0 of AZD1222 vaccination. The receptors stem from an adult in good health.

This rearrangement joins TRBV18 to TRBJ1-1; maybe TRBD1 (5 bases). The CDR3 runs to 12 residues. V lost 3 bases, J lost 7 bases, and 9 bases lay in between. The germline V gene has CDR1 KGHSH and CDR2 LQKENI. The CDR3: CASSPSTDEAFF. The CDR3 nucleotides read TGTGCCAGCTCACCCTCGACAGATGAAGCTTTCTTT.

The rearrangement joins TRBV11-2 to TRBJ1-1; D not certain. This CDR3 is built from 11 residues. V was clipped by 2 bases and J by 4 bases, with 2 bases between them. Germline CDR1 SGHAT, CDR2 FQNNGV. The CDR3 DNA follows: TGTGCCAGCAGCTTATCCACTGAAGCTTTCTTT. Its protein is CASSLSTEAFF.

V usage is TRBV7-3 and J usage is TRBJ2-3; 9 nucleotides match TRBD1. Trimming removed 3 bases from V and 4 bases from J; junction bases left unmatched: 8. This CDR3 comprises 16 residues. In germline, CDR1 is SGHTA, CDR2 FQGTGA. This chain's CDR3 is CASSFQTGGVSDTQYF. The CDR3 coding sequence is TGTGCCAGCAGCTTCCAGACAGGGGGAGTATCAGATACGCAGTATTTT.

This sequence joins TRBV6-5 and TRBJ1-2; TRBD1 is a possible D gene (5 bases). CDR3 length: 13 amino acids. V dropped 8 bases and J dropped 6 bases, with 16 bases sitting between them. Looked up from germline, CDR1 is MNHEY and CDR2 is SVGAGI. In DNA form, the CDR3 reads TGTGCCAGCGGATGGGGGTCCGAGGATGGCTACACCTTC. It translates to CASGWGSEDGYTF.

Written as DNA, the CDR3 is TGTGCCAGCAGCTTATCATACGGGGATCTCTATGGCTACACCTTC. Amino acid sequence: CASSLSYGDLYGYTF. The chain uses TRBV5-5 and TRBJ1-2; D is ambiguous. Germline lookup yields CDR1 SGHKS and CDR2 YYEKEE (reference sequence). The CDR3 runs 15 residues. Trimming stripped 2 bases from V and 4 bases from J, with 15 bases between. Drawing the rest from reference TRBV5-5 and TRBJ1-2, the complete variable domain is DAGVTQSPTHLIKTRGQQVTLRCSPISGHKSVSWYQQVLGQGPQFIFQYYEKEERGRGNFPDRFSARQFPNYSSELNVNALLLGDSALYLCASSLSYGDLYGYTFGSGTRLTVV.

Concerning this clone: Germline is not matched at one junction end, which may reflect a read error. The CDR3 sequence: CASTLGQGAWDTQYF. CDR3 DNA sequence: TGCGCCAGCACCTTGGGACAGGGGGCGTGGGATACGCAGTATTTT. This chain links TRBV5-1 with TRBJ2-3; 12 bases line up with TRBD1. CDR3 length: 15 amino acids. Germline assignment: CDR1 SGHRS and CDR2 YFSETQ.

J is TRBJ1-1 and V is TRBV7-2; D remains ambiguous. This CDR3 has 12 amino acids. Trimming left V 5 bases short and J 5 bases short, with 9 bases between. Germline CDR1 SGHTA, CDR2 FQGNSA. The CDR3 loop reads CASSLVNTEAFF. DNA for the CDR3: TGTGCCAGCAGCCTCGTTAATACTGAAGCTTTCTTT.

V usage is TRBV11-2 and J usage is TRBJ2-3; D is unclear. V shed 5 bases and J shed 3 bases, with 9 bases lying between them. Germline loops: CDR1 SGHAT, CDR2 FQNNGV. The CDR3 totals 13 residues. CDR3 sequence reads: CASSVSVTDTQYF. The CDR3 bases are TGTGCCAGCAGCGTTAGTGTTACAGATACGCAGTATTTT.

J is TRBJ2-5 and V is TRBV7-3; a possible D gene is TRBD2 (5 bases). Germline assignment: CDR1 SGHTA and CDR2 FQGTGA. The CDR3 is 14 residues long. Trimming took off 5 bases at V and 5 bases at J, with 15 bases between the two ends. The CDR3 loop reads CASSPGAVSETQYF. Written as DNA, the CDR3 is TGTGCCAGCAGCCCAGGAGCGGTCTCGGAGACCCAGTACTTC.

The chain combines TRBV6-5 with TRBJ1-5; D is undetermined. The CDR3 has 15 amino acids. Germline V gene sequence: CDR1 MNHEY, CDR2 SVGAGI. With 7 bases removed from V and 2 bases from J, the gap between germline ends came to 15 bases. This CDR3 is CASKPQDRGNQPQHF. The CDR3, as DNA: TGTGCCAGCAAACCGCAGGATAGGGGCAATCAGCCCCAGCATTTT.

The CDR3 reads CASSYFAYEQYF. In DNA, the CDR3 is TGTGCCAGCAGTTACTTTGCTTACGAGCAGTACTTC. The rearrangement uses TRBV6-2 or TRBV6-3 and TRBJ2-7, with no clear D. Per the germline V gene, CDR1 is MNHEY and CDR2 is SVGEGT. The CDR3 runs to 12 residues. With 1 base removed from V and 4 bases from J, the gap between germline ends came to 5 bases.

The chain carries TRBV6-4 and TRBJ2-3, with 7 bases lining up with TRBD1. Trimming at V came to 3 bases and at J to 5 bases, leaving 5 bases not matched to a gene. The CDR3 is 14 amino acids. Germline V gene data show CDR1 as MRHNA and CDR2 as SNTAGT. The chain's CDR3 is CASSDLAGGDTQYF. Here the CDR3 DNA reads TGTGCCAGCAGTGATCTGGCAGGGGGAGATACGCAGTATTTT.

The rearrangement links TRBV18 to TRBJ1-5, with 8 bases matching TRBD1. Looked up from germline, CDR1 is KGHSH and CDR2 is LQKENI. The CDR3 is 14 amino acids. V was pared by 2 bases and J by 6 bases, with 3 bases of the junction left unmatched. The CDR3 DNA reads as TGTGCCAGCTCACCAAGGACAGGGCTTCAGCCCCAGCATTTT. Amino acid sequence: CASSPRTGLQPQHF.

This rearrangement joins TRBV7-2 to TRBJ1-5, with a possible D match to TRBD1 (5 bases). With 2 bases removed from V and 4 bases from J, the gap between germline ends came to 15 bases. CDR1 and CDR2 from the germline V gene are SGHTA and FQGNSA. The CDR3 runs to 16 residues. CDR3 sequence: CASSLHEGRGNQPQHF. The CDR3 nucleotides are TGTGCCAGCAGCTTACACGAGGGGCGGGGAAATCAGCCCCAGCATTTT. The full variable domain, rest sourced from reference TRBV7-2 and TRBJ1-5, is GAGVSQSPSNKVTEKGKDVELRCDPISGHTALYWYRQSLGQGLEFLIYFQGNSAPDKSGLPSDRFSAERTGGSVSTLTIQRTQQEDSAVYLCASSLHEGRGNQPQHFGDGTRLSIL.

The J gene is TRBJ2-2, the V gene TRBV7-2; 12 nucleotides match TRBD2. This CDR3 is 17 amino acids long. J lost 5 bases, V lost 5 bases, and 9 bases had no gene match. CDR1 is SGHTA, CDR2 FQGNSA, per germline. The CDR3 reads CASSPRAGTSGTGELFF. The CDR3 DNA reads TGTGCCAGCAGCCCAAGAGCCGGGACTAGCGGGACCGGGGAGCTGTTTTTT.

The V call is TRBV9, the J call TRBJ2-3, with TRBD2 identical over 13 bases. V was pared by 4 bases and J by 0 bases, with 8 bases of the junction left unmatched. The V gene's germline CDR1 is SGDLS and CDR2 YYNGEE. The CDR3 totals 18 residues. CDR3 bases: TGTGCCAGCAGCCGAGGACTAGCGGGGGCCCGGAGCACAGATACGCAGTATTTT. Translated: CASSRGLAGARSTDTQYF.

The chain couples TRBV2 to TRBJ1-5; D is possibly TRBD1 (5 bases). This CDR3 spans 14 amino acids. The germline V and J ends were trimmed by 6 bases and 6 bases, with 15 bases remaining between them. Germline V CDR1 and CDR2: SNHLY, FYNNEI. The CDR3 DNA sequence: TGTGCCAGCAGACTCGGGTCTGGGGGTCAGCCCCAGCATTTT. Amino acids: CASRLGSGGQPQHF.

This chain links TRBV6-5 with TRBJ1-2, with a tentative D call TRBD1 (6 bases). The germline gives CDR1 MNHEY, CDR2 SVGAGI. The CDR3 consists of 15 residues. V lost 5 bases to trimming and J lost 8 bases, with 21 bases between them. This CDR3 reads CASSPRTANREGYTF. CDR3 DNA: TGTGCCAGCAGTCCGCGGACAGCCAACCGAGAGGGCTACACCTTC.